This TCR beta chain emerged from a study of T cells after yellow fever vaccination. Trimming removed 2 bases from V and 8 bases from J, with 15 bases in between. In germline, CDR1 is LGHNA, CDR2 YSLEER. The CDR3 spans 14 residues. UMIs and a universal primer site were added when TCR cDNA was made by 5'RACE template switching. TCRdb fed the 5' RACE reads into MiXCR, producing one record per CDR3 protein. Here the sample spans about 300,000 distinct CDR3 sequences, 3% to 4.5% being singletons. This clonotype was observed at least ten times. What it binds is unknown. General study results and limits: A limited proportion of clonotypes was detected within both the CD4 and CD8 compartments.

This TCR came from a man younger than 35 who received the YFV17D yellow fever vaccine. V and J are TRBV4-3 and TRBJ1-2, with D uncertain. Material: PBMCs, obtained 5 days after the yellow fever booster vaccination. The CDR3 DNA is TGCGCCAGCAGCCAATCCCGGAGAGCTAAAGGCTACACCTTC. It specifies CASSQSRRAKGYTF.